These 8 T cell receptor beta chains came from one sample sequenced in a study of CD8+CD57+ T cells in acquired aplastic anemia. Before being chosen for sequencing, patients had shown CD8+CD57+ cell expansion by flow cytometry. The TCR beta profiling, which covered VDJ combination and CDR3 sequence, was carried out using genomic DNA as the template. TCRdb redid the calling of the reads with MiXCR, one entry per CDR3 protein. The sample includes about 120,000 distinct CDR3 sequences, approximately 61% seen only once; the top ten take roughly 30%. The sequencing sample was made of sorted CD4+, CD8+, or CD8+CD57+ T cells (not recorded which) from PBMCs. Every receptor here comes from a human donor with aplastic anemia.

V usage is TRBV6-1 and J usage is TRBJ2-2; TRBD2 agrees at 13 bases. The CDR3 is 15 amino acids. The J segment lost 6 bases and the V segment lost 2 bases, leaving 0 bases of the junction unmatched. Germline CDR1 MNHNS, CDR2 SASEGT. The CDR3 region is CASSETSGGAGELFF. Written as DNA, the CDR3 is TGTGCCAGCAGTGAAACTAGCGGGGGGGCCGGGGAGCTGTTTTTT.

This clonotype has just a few counts. The chain joins TRBV7-2 to TRBJ1-2; D remains ambiguous. V lost 6 bases, J lost 8 bases, and 10 bases lay in between. CDR1 and CDR2 from the germline V gene are SGHTA and FQGNSA. The CDR3 loop spans 11 amino acids. The CDR3 here is CASRSNRGYTF. In DNA, the CDR3 is TGTGCCAGCAGATCAAACCGGGGCTACACCTTC.

This clonotype was seen at least ten times. The gene calls are TRBV5-1 and TRBJ2-7; possibly TRBD1 or TRBD2 for D (5 bases each). V shed 1 base and J shed 7 bases, with 21 bases lying between them. The CDR3 totals 16 residues. CDR1 is SGHRS, CDR2 YFSETQ, per germline. This CDR3 reads CASSLQPGPTPQEQYF. The CDR3 region has the DNA TGCGCCAGCAGCTTGCAACCGGGACCGACACCACAAGAGCAGTACTTC.

This clonotype appeared once. The chain carries TRBV19 and TRBJ2-7; D possibly corresponds to TRBD1 (6 bases). CDR1 is LNHDA, CDR2 SQIVND, per germline (reference sequence). Deletions cut 5 bases from V and 5 bases from J, with 16 bases between. This CDR3 region has 14 residues. For the CDR3, the DNA is TGTGCCAGTAGTTCCTGGGGGCAGAGTCACGAGCAGTACTTC. It specifies CASSSWGQSHEQYF.

This chain joins TRBV7-6 and TRBJ2-1; 13 bases line up with TRBD2. This CDR3 is built from 15 residues. V shed 4 bases, J shed 8 bases, and the junction held 5 bases outside the gene matches. Germline CDR1 is SGHVS and CDR2 is FNYEAQ. CDR3: CASSSPTSGGYEQFF. The CDR3 region has the DNA TGTGCCAGCAGCTCCCCGACTAGCGGGGGGTATGAGCAGTTCTTC.

V usage is TRBV15 and J usage is TRBJ1-6; D unresolved. Germline V gene data show CDR1 as LNHNV and CDR2 as YYDKDF (reference sequence). The V end lost 4 bases, the J end lost 9 bases, and 13 bases lay between the germline ends. This CDR3 contains 14 residues. This chain's CDR3 is CATSTGRLGSPLHF. The CDR3 DNA reads TGTGCCACCAGCACCGGCCGATTAGGTTCACCCCTCCACTTT.

The sample holds a few counts of this clonotype. The chain recombines TRBV10-3 with TRBJ2-7; tentative D call: TRBD2 (5 bases). The germline V and J ends were trimmed by 6 bases and 5 bases, with 20 bases remaining between them. Germline-derived CDR1 and CDR2 are ENHRY and SYGVKD. This CDR3 comprises 15 residues. CDR3 region: CAIRERGGLNHEQYF. The CDR3 nucleotides read TGTGCCATCAGGGAGCGCGGAGGTCTTAATCACGAGCAGTACTTC.

Details on this clonotype: One base away lies a much larger clone, so this may be a sequencing read error. The chain joins TRBV19 to TRBJ1-5; D is perhaps TRBD1 (6 bases). Matching the DNA end better, TRBJ2-3 makes the J call doubtful. The germline gives CDR1 LNHDA, CDR2 SQIVND (reference sequence). The CDR3 length is 13 residues. Here the CDR3 DNA reads TGTGCCAGTAGGGAACAGGGTTGGCAGCCCCAGTATTTT. Translated: CASREQGWQPQYF.